This is a list of T cell receptor beta chains from one sample in a study of blood T cell repertoires in COVID-19. Clones were read by immunoSEQ multiplex PCR, and TCRdb kept only the in-frame ones, dropping some. The data hold 150,000 to 200,000 clones, with around 90% observed a single time. The material sequenced was peripheral blood. The receptors shown here come from a middle-aged man with acute or convalescent COVID-19. Both conserved end residues are part of each CDR3. The D gene is left open where the match is weak. A clone size is listed for some rows: how often the clone was seen (once, few, many), or a class if it is expanded.

J	D	V	size	DNA	CDR3
TRBJ2-5	NA	TRBV7-9	NA	TGTGCCAGCAGCTTAGGGGGGCGAATATCAGAGACCCAGTACTTC	CASSLGGRISETQYF
TRBJ1-2	NA	TRBV6-2/TRBV6-3	NA	TGTGCCAGCAGTAGACAGTATGGCTACACCTTC	CASSRQYGYTF
TRBJ2-7	TRBD2	TRBV5-1	NA	TGCGCCAGCAGCGGGGGGAGGGACGGGGCCTCCTACGAGCAGTACTTC	CASSGGRDGASYEQYF
TRBJ1-5	NA	TRBV28	once	TGTGCCAGCAGTGTCCTTTCAGGGGCCAGCAATCAGCCCCAGCATTTT	CASSVLSGASNQPQHF
TRBJ2-5	TRBD2	TRBV19	NA	TGTGCCAGTAGTAACCCCGTAGCGGGATGGGAGACCCAGTACTTC	CASSNPVAGWETQYF
TRBJ1-5	NA	TRBV21-1	NA	TGTGCCAACTCCTGGGGGGTTTGGAGCAATCAGCCCCAGCATTTT	CANSWGVWSNQPQHF
TRBJ2-2	TRBD2	TRBV4-3	NA	TGCGCCAGCGAAGCGGGGGAGAACACCGGGGAGCTGTTTTTT	CASEAGENTGELFF
TRBJ1-2	NA	TRBV11-1	NA	TGTGCCAGCAGCTTAACGAACGGGAGAGCTAACTATGGCTACACCTTC	CASSLTNGRANYGYTF
TRBJ2-2	TRBD1	TRBV28	NA	TGTGCCAGCCTAACCCCCGGGACAGGGGGCTACACCGGGGAGCTGTTTTTT	CASLTPGTGGYTGELFF
TRBJ1-4	NA	TRBV7-9	NA	TGTGCCAGCAGCTTAGGTAGTGAAAAACTGTTTTTT	CASSLGSEKLFF
TRBJ1-2	TRBD1	TRBV18	NA	TGTGCCAGCTCACCACAGGGGCAGGGGGGCTATGGCTACACCTTC	CASSPQGQGGYGYTF
TRBJ1-6	NA	TRBV18	NA	TGTGCCAGCTCACAGGACAGAGGTTCACCCCTCCACTTT	CASSQDRGSPLHF
TRBJ2-3	TRBD1	TRBV6-5	NA	TGTGCCAGCCGGCGAGCAGGGGGCAGAGATACGCAGTATTTT	CASRRAGGRDTQYF
TRBJ1-4	TRBD1	TRBV4-1	NA	TGCGCCAGCAGCCAAGCGGGACAGGGGGGTGAAAAACTGTTTTTT	CASSQAGQGGEKLFF
TRBJ2-7	NA	TRBV27	NA	TGTGCCAGCAGCGTAGGGGGAATAGGGTACGAGCAGTACTTC	CASSVGGIGYEQYF
TRBJ1-5	NA	TRBV7-3	once	TGTGCCAGCCTCAATCTATCTCAGCCCCAGCATTTT	CASLNLSQPQHF
TRBJ1-2	NA	TRBV11-2	NA	TGTGCCAGCACCCCATCACCAGGGGACGGCTACACCTTC	CASTPSPGDGYTF
TRBJ2-3	NA	TRBV21-1	NA	TGTGCCAGCAGCAAGACTAGCGGGGCCACAGATACGCAGTATTTT	CASSKTSGATDTQYF
TRBJ1-5	NA	TRBV13	NA	TGTGCCAGCAGCGACAGCCCGGAGCAGCCCCAGCATTTT	CASSDSPEQPQHF
TRBJ1-2	NA	TRBV7-2	once	TGTGCCAGCAGCCAAGGGGTTGTCTACACCTTC	CASSQGVVYTF
TRBJ1-4	TRBD1	TRBV4-1	once	TGCGCCAGCAGCCAAGATACAGGGGTTGGCGAAAAACTGTTTTTT	CASSQDTGVGEKLFF
TRBJ2-3	TRBD2	TRBV11-1	NA	TGTGCCAGCAGTCCGAGCGGGGTCAGCACAGATACGCAGTATTTT	CASSPSGVSTDTQYF
TRBJ1-3	NA	TRBV4-1	NA	TGCGCCAGCAGCCAAGGTACGGGAAGAGGAAACACCATATATTTT	CASSQGTGRGNTIYF
TRBJ1-5	NA	TRBV2	NA	TGTGCCAGCACCGAAGCGCAAGGGGTTGGTCAGCCCCAGCATTTT	CASTEAQGVGQPQHF
TRBJ1-6	TRBD1	TRBV7-2	once	TGTGCCAGCAGCTTGGGGGGACAGGGAACGATTAATTCACCCCTCCACTTT	CASSLGGQGTINSPLHF
TRBJ1-4	NA	TRBV4-3	NA	TGCGCCAGCAGCCAAGACCGCCCAGGTTTTAATGAAAAACTGTTTTTT	CASSQDRPGFNEKLFF
TRBJ1-4	NA	TRBV7-9	NA	TGTGCCAGCAGCTTAGGGTCTTCAGGTGAAAAACTGTTTTTT	CASSLGSSGEKLFF
TRBJ2-5	TRBD2	TRBV4-2	NA	TGTGCCAGCAGCCAGGGGACTAGCGGGAGGGCCTCGACGGAGACCCAGTACTTC	CASSQGTSGRASTETQYF
TRBJ1-1	TRBD1	TRBV9	NA	TGTGCCAGCAGACCCAGGGACAGCCATGAAGCTTTCTTT	CASRPRDSHEAFF
TRBJ2-2	TRBD1	TRBV7-8	NA	TGTGCCAGCAGCTCCGGGACAGTGAACACCGGGGAGCTGTTTTTT	CASSSGTVNTGELFF
TRBJ2-1	TRBD2	TRBV27	NA	TGTGCCAGCACTCATGGGCTAGCGGGATGGGGTGAGCAGTTCTTC	CASTHGLAGWGEQFF
TRBJ2-6	TRBD1	TRBV5-4	NA	TGTGCCAGCAGCCCGGGACAGGGGGCCGGGGCCAACGTCCTGACTTTC	CASSPGQGAGANVLTF
TRBJ2-3	TRBD2	TRBV27	NA	TGTGCCAGCAGTAACCGGCGGGAGACCCTATCTAGCACAGATACGCAGTATTTT	CASSNRRETLSSTDTQYF
TRBJ2-1	NA	TRBV18	once	TGTGCCAGCTCACCGGGAGGCTTAGCCTACAATGAGCAGTTCTTC	CASSPGGLAYNEQFF
TRBJ1-2	NA	TRBV25-1	NA	TGTGCCACCCTCGACCGGGGGGTAACCTATGGCTACACCTTC	CATLDRGVTYGYTF
TRBJ1-2	TRBD1	TRBV27	NA	TGTGCCAGCAGAAGACAGGGGGCGTACTATGGCTACACCTTC	CASRRQGAYYGYTF
TRBJ1-1	NA	TRBV18	NA	TGTGCCAGCTCACCAATCGGGGGGGTAGGGATGAACACTGAAGCTTTCTTT	CASSPIGGVGMNTEAFF
TRBJ1-1	NA	TRBV5-5	NA	TGTGCCAGCAGCTTGTACAGGGTGAACACTGAAGCTTTCTTT	CASSLYRVNTEAFF
TRBJ1-5	NA	TRBV7-2	few	TGTGCCAGCAGCCCCCTGACAGGTCAGCCCCAGCATTTT	CASSPLTGQPQHF